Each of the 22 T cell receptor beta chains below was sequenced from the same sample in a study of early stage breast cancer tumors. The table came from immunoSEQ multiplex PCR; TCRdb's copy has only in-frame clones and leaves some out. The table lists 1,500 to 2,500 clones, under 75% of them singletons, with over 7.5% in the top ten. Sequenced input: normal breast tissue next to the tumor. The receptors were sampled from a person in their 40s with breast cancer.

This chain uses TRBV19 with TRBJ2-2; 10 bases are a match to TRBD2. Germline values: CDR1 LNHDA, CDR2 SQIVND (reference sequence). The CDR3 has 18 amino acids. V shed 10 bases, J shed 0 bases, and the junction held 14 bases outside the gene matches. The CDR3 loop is CATSSRLAGVPNTGELFF. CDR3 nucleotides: TGTGCCACCTCGAGTCGCCTAGCGGGAGTCCCGAACACCGGGGAGCTGTTTTTT. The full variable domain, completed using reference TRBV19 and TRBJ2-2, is DGGITQSPKYLFRKEGQNVTLSCEQNLNHDAMYWYRQDPGQGLRLIYYSQIVNDFQKGDIAEGYSVSREKKESFPLTVTSAQKNPTAFYLCATSSRLAGVPNTGELFFGEGSRLTVL.

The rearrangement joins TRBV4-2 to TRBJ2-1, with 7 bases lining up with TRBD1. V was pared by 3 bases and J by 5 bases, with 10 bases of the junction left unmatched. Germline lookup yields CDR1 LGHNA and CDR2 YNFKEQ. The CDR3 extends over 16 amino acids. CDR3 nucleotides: TGTGCCAGCAGCCAGGGCCCTCGACAGGGCGACAATGAGCAGTTCTTC. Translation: CASSQGPRQGDNEQFF.

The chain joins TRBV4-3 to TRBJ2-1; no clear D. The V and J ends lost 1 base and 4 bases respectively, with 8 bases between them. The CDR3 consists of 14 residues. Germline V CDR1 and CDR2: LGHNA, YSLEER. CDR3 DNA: TGCGCCAGCAGCCAAGGAGTGGATTACAATGAGCAGTTCTTC. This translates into CASSQGVDYNEQFF.

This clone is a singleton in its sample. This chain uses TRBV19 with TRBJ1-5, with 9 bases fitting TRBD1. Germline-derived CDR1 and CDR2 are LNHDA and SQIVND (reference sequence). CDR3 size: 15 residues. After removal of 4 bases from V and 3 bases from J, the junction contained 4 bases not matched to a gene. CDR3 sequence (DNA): TGTGCCAGTAGTAGGACAGGGGACTTCAATCAGCCCCAGCATTTT. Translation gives CASSRTGDFNQPQHF. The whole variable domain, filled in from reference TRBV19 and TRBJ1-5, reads DGGITQSPKYLFRKEGQNVTLSCEQNLNHDAMYWYRQDPGQGLRLIYYSQIVNDFQKGDIAEGYSVSREKKESFPLTVTSAQKNPTAFYLCASSRTGDFNQPQHFGDGTRLSIL.

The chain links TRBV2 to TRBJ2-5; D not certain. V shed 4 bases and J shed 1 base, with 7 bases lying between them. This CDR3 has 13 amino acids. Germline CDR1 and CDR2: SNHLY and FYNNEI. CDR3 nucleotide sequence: TGTGCCAGCAGTGTCCACAGCCAAGAGACCCAGTACTTC. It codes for CASSVHSQETQYF. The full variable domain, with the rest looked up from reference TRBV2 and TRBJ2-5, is EPEVTQTPSHQVTQMGQEVILRCVPISNHLYFYWYRQILGQKVEFLVSFYNNEISEKSEIFDDQFSVERPDGSNFTLKIRSTKLEDSAMYFCASSVHSQETQYFGPGTRLLVL.

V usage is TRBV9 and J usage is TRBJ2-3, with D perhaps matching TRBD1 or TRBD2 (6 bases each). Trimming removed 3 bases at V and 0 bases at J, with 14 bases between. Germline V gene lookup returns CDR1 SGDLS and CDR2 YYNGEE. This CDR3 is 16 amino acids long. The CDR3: CASSALGGFSTDTQYF. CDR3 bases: TGTGCCAGCAGCGCCTTGGGGGGCTTTAGCACAGATACGCAGTATTTT.

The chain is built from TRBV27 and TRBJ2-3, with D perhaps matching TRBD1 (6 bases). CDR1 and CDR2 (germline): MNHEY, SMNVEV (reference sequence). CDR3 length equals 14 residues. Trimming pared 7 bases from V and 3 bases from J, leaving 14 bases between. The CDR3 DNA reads TGTGCCAGCAACCCAACAGGGAGAACAGATACGCAGTATTTT. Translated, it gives CASNPTGRTDTQYF.

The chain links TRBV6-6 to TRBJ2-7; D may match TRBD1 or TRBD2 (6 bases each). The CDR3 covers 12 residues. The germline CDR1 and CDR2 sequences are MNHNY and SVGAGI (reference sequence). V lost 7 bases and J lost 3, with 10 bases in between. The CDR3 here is CASKGEDYEQYF. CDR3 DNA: TGTGCCAGCAAGGGGGAGGACTACGAGCAGTACTTC.

CDR3 DNA: TGTGCCACCAGCAGAGATACTGTTTTATCAGGACTGAACACTGAAGCTTTCTTT. It codes for CATSRDTVLSGLNTEAFF. The J gene is TRBJ1-1, the V gene TRBV15; no reliable D call. The germline gives CDR1 LNHNV, CDR2 YYDKDF (reference sequence). The CDR3 is 18 residues long. V lost 0 bases, J lost 0 bases, and 17 bases lay in between.

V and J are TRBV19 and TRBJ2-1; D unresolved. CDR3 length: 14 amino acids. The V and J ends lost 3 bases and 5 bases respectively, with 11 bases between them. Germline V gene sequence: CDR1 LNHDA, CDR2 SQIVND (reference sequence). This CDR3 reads CASSISAANNEQFF. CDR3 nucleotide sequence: TGTGCCAGTAGTATTAGTGCCGCCAACAATGAGCAGTTCTTC.

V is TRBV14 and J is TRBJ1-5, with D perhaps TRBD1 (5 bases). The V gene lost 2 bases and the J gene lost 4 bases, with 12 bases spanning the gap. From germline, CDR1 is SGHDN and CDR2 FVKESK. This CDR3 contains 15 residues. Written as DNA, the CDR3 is TGTGCCAGCAGCCAAACTGGAGGGGCTAATCAGCCCCAGCATTTT. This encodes CASSQTGGANQPQHF.

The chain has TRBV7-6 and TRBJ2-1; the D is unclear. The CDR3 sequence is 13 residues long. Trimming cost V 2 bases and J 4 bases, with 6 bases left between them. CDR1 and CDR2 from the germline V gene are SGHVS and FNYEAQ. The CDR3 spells CASSLSRYNEQFF. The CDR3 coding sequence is TGTGCCAGCAGCTTATCACGTTACAATGAGCAGTTCTTC. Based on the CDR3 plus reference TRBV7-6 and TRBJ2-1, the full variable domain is GAGVSQSPRYKVTKRGQDVALRCDPISGHVSLYWYRQALGQGPEFLTYFNYEAQQDKSGLPNDRFSAERPEGSISTLTIQRTEQRDSAMYRCASSLSRYNEQFFGPGTRLTVL.

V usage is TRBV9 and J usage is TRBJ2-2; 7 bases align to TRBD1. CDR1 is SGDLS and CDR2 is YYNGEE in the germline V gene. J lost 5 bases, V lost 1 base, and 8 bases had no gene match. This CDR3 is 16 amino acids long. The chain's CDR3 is CASSVSGGSGTGELFF. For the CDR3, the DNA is TGTGCCAGCAGCGTATCAGGGGGTTCGGGTACCGGGGAGCTGTTTTTT.

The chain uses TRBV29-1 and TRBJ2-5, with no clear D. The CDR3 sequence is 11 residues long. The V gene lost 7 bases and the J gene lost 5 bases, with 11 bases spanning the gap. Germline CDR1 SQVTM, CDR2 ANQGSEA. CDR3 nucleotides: TGCAGCGGTTTGGAGCAGGAGACCCAGTACTTC. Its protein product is CSGLEQETQYF. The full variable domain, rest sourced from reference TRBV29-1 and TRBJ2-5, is SAVISQKPSRDICQRGTSLTIQCQVDSQVTMMFWYRQQPGQSLTLIATANQGSEATYESGFVIDKFPISRPNLTFSTLTVSNMSPEDSSIYLCSGLEQETQYFGPGTRLLVL.

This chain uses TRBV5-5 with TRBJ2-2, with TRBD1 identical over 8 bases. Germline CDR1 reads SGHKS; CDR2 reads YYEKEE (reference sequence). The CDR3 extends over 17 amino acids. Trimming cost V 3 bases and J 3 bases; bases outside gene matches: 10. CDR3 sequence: CASSYKGQGGDTGELFF. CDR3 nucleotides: TGTGCCAGCAGCTATAAAGGACAGGGTGGTGACACCGGGGAGCTGTTTTTT.

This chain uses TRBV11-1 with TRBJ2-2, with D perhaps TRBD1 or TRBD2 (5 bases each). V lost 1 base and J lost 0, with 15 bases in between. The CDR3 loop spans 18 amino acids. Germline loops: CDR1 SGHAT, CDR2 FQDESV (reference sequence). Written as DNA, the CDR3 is TGTGCCAGCAGCTTAGAAGAAACCGGGACGGCGAACACCGGGGAGCTGTTTTTT. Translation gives CASSLEETGTANTGELFF.

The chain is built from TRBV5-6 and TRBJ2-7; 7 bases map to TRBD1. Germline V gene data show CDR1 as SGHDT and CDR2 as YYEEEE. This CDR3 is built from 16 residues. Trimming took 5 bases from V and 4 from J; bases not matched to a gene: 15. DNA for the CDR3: TGTGCCAGCAGGAAAGAAATTAGAGACAGGGAATACGAGCAGTACTTC. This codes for CASRKEIRDREYEQYF.

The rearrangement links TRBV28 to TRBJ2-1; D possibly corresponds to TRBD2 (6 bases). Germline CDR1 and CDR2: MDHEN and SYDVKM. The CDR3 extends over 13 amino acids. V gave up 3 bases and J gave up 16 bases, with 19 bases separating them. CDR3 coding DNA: TGTGCCAGCAGTTTGGCACCGGGGGTCCGAAATTTCTTC. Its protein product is CASSLAPGVRNFF.

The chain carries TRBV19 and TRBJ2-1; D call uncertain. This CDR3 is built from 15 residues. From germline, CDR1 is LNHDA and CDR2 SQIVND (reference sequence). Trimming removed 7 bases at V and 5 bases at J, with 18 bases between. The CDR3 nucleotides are TGTGCCAGTATCCTTGGATCCGATCGCAACAATGAGCAGTTCTTC. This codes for CASILGSDRNNEQFF.

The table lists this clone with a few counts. In DNA form, the CDR3 reads TGTGCCAGCAGTAGGGAGGGGGAGACCCAGTACTTC. As protein: CASSREGETQYF. The gene calls are TRBV7-2 and TRBJ2-5, with 7 bases fitting TRBD2. Germline trimming cut 6 bases from V and 5 bases from J; bases unmatched to any gene: 3. This CDR3 has 12 residues. CDR1 and CDR2 (germline): SGHTA, FQGNSA.

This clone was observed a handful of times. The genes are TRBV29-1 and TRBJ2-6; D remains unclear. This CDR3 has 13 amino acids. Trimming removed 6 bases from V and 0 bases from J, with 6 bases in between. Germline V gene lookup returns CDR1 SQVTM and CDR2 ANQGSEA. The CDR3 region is CSVLGSGANVLTF. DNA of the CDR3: TGCAGCGTGTTGGGCTCTGGGGCCAACGTCCTGACTTTC.

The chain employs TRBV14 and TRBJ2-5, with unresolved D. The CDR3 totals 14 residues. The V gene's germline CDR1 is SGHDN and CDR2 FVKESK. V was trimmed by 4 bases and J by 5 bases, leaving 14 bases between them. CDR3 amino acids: CASSLSGSWETQYF. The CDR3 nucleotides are TGTGCCAGCAGCCTAAGTGGCTCGTGGGAGACCCAGTACTTC.